These 23 T cell receptor beta chains were all obtained from the same sample, sequenced in a study of response to subunit inactivated influenza vaccine. TCRdb recomputed calls from the RT-PCR reads with MiXCR, one row per CDR3 protein. The table shows around 300,000 distinct CDR3 sequences, with approximately 23% occurring only once. The sample was PBMCs from blood, taken less than 22 months after vaccination. The receptors shown here come from a man aged 50 to 69 who received an inactivated influenza vaccine.

The V call is TRBV5-1, the J call TRBJ2-4; a weak D match, TRBD2 (6 bases). Trimming shortened V by 4 bases and J by 6 bases, and 8 bases separated the two germline ends. Germline CDR1 reads SGHRS; CDR2 reads YFSETQ. CDR3 size: 12 residues. This CDR3 reads CASSPEGNIQYF. For the CDR3, the DNA is TGCGCCAGCAGCCCGGAGGGAAACATTCAGTACTTC.

The V and J genes are TRBV20-1 and TRBJ1-1, with D unclear. Trimming cost V 0 bases and J 4 bases, with 15 bases left between them. Germline V lookup: CDR1 DFQATT, CDR2 SNEGSKA (reference sequence). The CDR3 is made up of 15 amino acids. Here the CDR3 DNA reads TGCAGTGCTAGAGATGCTGGCAGGCGGGGCACTGAAGCTTTCTTT. Translating gives CSARDAGRRGTEAFF.

This chain joins TRBV5-5 and TRBJ2-7, with D maybe TRBD1 (6 bases). The V gene's germline CDR1 is SGHKS and CDR2 YYEKEE (reference sequence). Between the trimmed V and J ends, which lost 2 bases and 7 bases, there was a span of 13 bases. This CDR3 region has 13 residues. Here the CDR3 reads CASSLSGVGEQYF. Here the CDR3 DNA reads TGTGCCAGCAGCTTATCAGGGGTCGGTGAGCAGTACTTC.

This clonotype occurred many times. The chain is built from TRBV28 and TRBJ1-6, with 9 bases identical to TRBD1. The CDR3 totals 15 residues. Germline trimming cut 5 bases from V and 7 bases from J; bases unmatched to any gene: 6. Germline V CDR1 and CDR2: MDHEN, SYDVKM. For the CDR3, the DNA is TGTGCCAGCAGTAGGAACAGGGGGCACAATTCACCCCTCCACTTT. Its translation: CASSRNRGHNSPLHF.

The chain is built from TRBV5-6 and TRBJ1-2; no clear D. V lost 4 bases, J lost 8 bases, and 15 bases lay in between. The CDR3 has 13 amino acids. Germline CDR1 reads SGHDT; CDR2 reads YYEEEE. This CDR3 reads CASSEAGRRGYTF. In DNA, the CDR3 is TGTGCCAGCAGCGAAGCCGGGAGACGGGGCTACACCTTC.

Many counts were recorded for this clonotype. This rearrangement joins TRBV25-1 to TRBJ1-1; a possible D gene is TRBD1 (6 bases). V lost 3 bases and J 4 bases, leaving 15 bases between the germline ends. CDR1 and CDR2 from the germline V gene are MGHDK and SYGVNS. The CDR3 runs to 15 residues. In DNA, the CDR3 is TGTGCCAGCAGTGAGACCGGGACACTTGCCACTGAAGCTTTCTTT. The encoded protein is CASSETGTLATEAFF.

The chain joins TRBV6-1 to TRBJ2-5, with a tentative D call TRBD1 (5 bases). The V gene lost 5 bases and the J gene lost 6 bases, with 13 bases spanning the gap. The CDR3 totals 13 residues. Germline V gene lookup returns CDR1 MNHNS and CDR2 SASEGT. The CDR3 loop reads CASSSQGTKTQYF. The CDR3 nucleotides read TGTGCCAGCAGTAGCCAGGGCACGAAGACCCAGTACTTC.

This chain links TRBV20-1 with TRBJ2-5; tentatively, D is TRBD2 (6 bases). The CDR3 extends over 16 amino acids. Trimming pared 1 base from V and 1 base from J, leaving 16 bases between. Per germline, CDR1 DFQATT and CDR2 SNEGSKA (reference sequence). CDR3 amino acids: CSARGLLSTSQETQYF. The CDR3 DNA sequence: TGCAGTGCTAGAGGCCTTCTGTCGACTAGCCAAGAGACCCAGTACTTC.

The CDR3 reads CASRPGHTTGELFF. The CDR3 coding sequence is TGTGCCAGCAGGCCGGGACATACCACCGGGGAGCTGTTTTTT. The chain couples TRBV12-3 or TRBV12-4 to TRBJ2-2; weak D call: TRBD1 (6 bases). Trimming removed 6 bases from V and 4 bases from J, with 12 bases in between. The CDR3 is made up of 14 amino acids.

This chain joins TRBV4-1 and TRBJ2-1; D unresolved. Germline V gene sequence: CDR1 MGHRA, CDR2 YSYEKL. Trimming left V 5 bases short and J 4 bases short, with 18 bases between. The CDR3 length is 16 residues. The CDR3 DNA reads TGCGCCAGCAGCTACCGGCTTCTAGGACGATACAATGAGCAGTTCTTC. This sequence encodes CASSYRLLGRYNEQFF.

This sequence joins TRBV4-3 and TRBJ2-7; the match to TRBD1 covers 7 bases. The V and J ends lost 1 base and 2 bases, in that order; junction bases with no gene match: 5. The CDR3 sequence is 15 residues long. Germline V gene lookup returns CDR1 LGHNA and CDR2 YSLEER. The CDR3 DNA sequence: TGCGCCAGCAGCCAAGGCAACAGGGGCACCTACGAGCAGTACTTC. This codes for CASSQGNRGTYEQYF.

The rearrangement uses TRBV28 and TRBJ2-7; TRBD1 agrees at 8 bases. The CDR3 runs to 14 residues. Germline V gene lookup returns CDR1 MDHEN and CDR2 SYDVKM. Trimming at V came to 6 bases and at J to 1 base, leaving 5 bases not matched to a gene. In DNA form, the CDR3 reads TGTGCCAGCAGATGGACAGGGAGTTCCTACGAGCAGTACTTC. Protein: CASRWTGSSYEQYF. The full variable domain, with the rest looked up from reference TRBV28 and TRBJ2-7, is DVKVTQSSRYLVKRTGEKVFLECVQDMDHENMFWYRQDPGLGLRLIYFSYDVKMKEKGDIPEGYSVSREKKERFSLILESASTNQTSMYLCASRWTGSSYEQYFGPGTRLTVT.

The V call is TRBV4-3, the J call TRBJ2-7; 8 nucleotides line up with TRBD2. Trimming cost V 0 bases and J 6 bases; bases outside gene matches: 13. Germline-derived CDR1 and CDR2 are LGHNA and YSLEER. The CDR3 is 17 residues long. The DNA of the CDR3 is TGCGCCAGCAGCCAAGATTTCGGGGGGGCCCCAATACTCGAGCAGTACTTC. It is translated as CASSQDFGGAPILEQYF.

This clonotype was found many times. The chain has TRBV5-6 and TRBJ2-3, with 10 bases that match TRBD1. V lost 0 bases, J lost 4 bases, and 8 bases stayed unmatched. The CDR3 is 17 amino acids. Germline V gives CDR1 SGHDT, CDR2 YYEEEE. The CDR3 is CASSLGTGGTHADTQYF. Here the CDR3 DNA reads TGTGCCAGCAGCTTGGGGACAGGGGGGACGCACGCAGATACGCAGTATTTT.

In its sample, this clonotype was seen a few times. This rearrangement joins TRBV10-3 to TRBJ2-7, with TRBD1 matching 8 bases. This CDR3 contains 15 residues. Per the germline V gene, CDR1 is ENHRY and CDR2 is SYGVKD. J was trimmed by 3 bases and V by 6 bases; bases with no gene match: 10. The CDR3 loop is CAIRTGDRPNYEQYF. DNA of the CDR3: TGTGCCATCAGGACAGGGGACAGGCCCAACTACGAGCAGTACTTC.

The gene calls are TRBV20-1 and TRBJ2-2; D is undetermined. The CDR3 covers 13 residues. Trimming took off 6 bases at V and 1 base at J, with 9 bases between the two ends. From germline, CDR1 is DFQATT and CDR2 SNEGSKA (reference sequence). CDR3 nucleotides: TGCAGTGCCGACTCTGGGAACACCGGGGAGCTGTTTTTT. Translation: CSADSGNTGELFF.

The chain has TRBV27 and TRBJ2-5; D is unclear. V was pared by 2 bases and J by 5 bases, with 12 bases between. The CDR3 extends over 14 amino acids. Per the germline V gene, CDR1 is MNHEY and CDR2 is SMNVEV (reference sequence). CDR3 coding DNA: TGTGCCAGCAGTTTACCCTCAGTGGGGGAGACCCAGTACTTC. This gives the protein CASSLPSVGETQYF.

This clonotype was observed many times. The genes are TRBV3-1 and TRBJ1-1; D unresolved. Per the germline V gene, CDR1 is LGHDT and CDR2 is YNNKEL (reference sequence). The CDR3 covers 13 residues. Trimming pared 5 bases from V and 5 bases from J, leaving 12 bases between. The CDR3 protein is CASSGSPLTEAFF. DNA of the CDR3: TGTGCCAGCAGCGGGTCACCTTTAACTGAAGCTTTCTTT.

This clonotype turned up a few times. This chain uses TRBV5-5 with TRBJ1-6; D remains unclear. V gave up 4 bases and J gave up 5 bases, with 13 bases separating them. The CDR3 sequence is 15 residues long. Germline-derived CDR1 and CDR2 are SGHKS and YYEKEE (reference sequence). The CDR3 sequence is CASSPRIQNNSPLHF. For the CDR3, the DNA is TGTGCCAGCAGCCCAAGGATCCAAAATAATTCACCCCTCCACTTT. Full variable domain (rest looked up from reference TRBV5-5 and TRBJ1-6): DAGVTQSPTHLIKTRGQQVTLRCSPISGHKSVSWYQQVLGQGPQFIFQYYEKEERGRGNFPDRFSARQFPNYSSELNVNALLLGDSALYLCASSPRIQNNSPLHFGNGTRLTVT.

This chain joins TRBV29-1 and TRBJ2-3, with 7 bases lining up with TRBD1. This CDR3 is 12 amino acids long. Germline V gene lookup returns CDR1 SQVTM and CDR2 ANQGSEA. The CDR3, as DNA: TGCAGTCATGACAGGGCGGGAGATACGCAGTATTTT. Protein product: CSHDRAGDTQYF.

The gene calls are TRBV6-2 or TRBV6-3 and TRBJ2-7; 9 bases match TRBD1. CDR3 length equals 15 residues. The germline CDR1 and CDR2 sequences are MNHEY and SVGEGT. The V gene end was trimmed by 3 bases and the J gene end by 4 bases; junction bases not matched to a gene: 7. CDR3 DNA sequence: TGTGCCAGCAGTTATCTCTGGACAGGGGAATACGAGCAGTACTTC. Its translation: CASSYLWTGEYEQYF.

The V and J genes are TRBV12-3 or TRBV12-4 and TRBJ2-7; D not resolved. The CDR3 contains 14 residues. V shed 2 bases and J shed 1 base, with 9 bases lying between them. The CDR3 nucleotides are TGTGCCAGCAGTTTACGTTTAGGATCCTACGAGCAGTACTTC. Protein sequence: CASSLRLGSYEQYF.

In this sample, this clonotype turned up many times. The CDR3 nucleotides are TGTGCCAGCAGTTTAGTCGGGCCCCAGCATTTT. Protein product: CASSLVGPQHF. The chain has TRBV12-3 or TRBV12-4 and TRBJ1-5; no definite D call. CDR3 length: 11 amino acids. V was pared by 1 base and J by 9 bases, with 4 bases between.